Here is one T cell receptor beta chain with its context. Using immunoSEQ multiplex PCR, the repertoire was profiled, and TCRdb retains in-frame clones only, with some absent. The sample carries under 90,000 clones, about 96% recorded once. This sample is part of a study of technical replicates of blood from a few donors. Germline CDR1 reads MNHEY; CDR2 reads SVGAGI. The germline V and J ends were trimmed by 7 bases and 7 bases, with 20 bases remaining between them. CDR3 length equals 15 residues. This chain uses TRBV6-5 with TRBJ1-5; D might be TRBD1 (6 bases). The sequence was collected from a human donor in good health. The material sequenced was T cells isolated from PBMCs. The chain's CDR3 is CASTPPGGAGQPQHF. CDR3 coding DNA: TGTGCCAGCACCCCCCCCGGGGGGGCCGGGCAGCCCCAGCATTTT.